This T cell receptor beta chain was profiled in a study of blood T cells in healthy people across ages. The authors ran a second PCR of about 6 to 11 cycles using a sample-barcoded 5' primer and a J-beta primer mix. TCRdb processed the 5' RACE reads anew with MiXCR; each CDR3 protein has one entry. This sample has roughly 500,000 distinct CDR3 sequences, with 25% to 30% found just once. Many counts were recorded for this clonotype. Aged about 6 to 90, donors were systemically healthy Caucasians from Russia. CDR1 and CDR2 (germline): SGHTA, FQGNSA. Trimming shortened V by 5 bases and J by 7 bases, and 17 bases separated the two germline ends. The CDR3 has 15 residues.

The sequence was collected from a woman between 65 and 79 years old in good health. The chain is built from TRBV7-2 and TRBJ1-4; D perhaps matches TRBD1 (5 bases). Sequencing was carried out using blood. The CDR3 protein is CASSPTGVVGEKLFF. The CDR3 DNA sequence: TGTGCCAGCAGCCCAACGGGGGTTGTCGGTGAAAAACTGTTTTTT.